A selection of T cell receptor beta chains follows, all from one sample in a study of blood T cell repertoires in COVID-19. The method was immunoSEQ multiplex PCR; TCRdb's version includes in-frame clones alone and lacks a portion of them. Among 110,000 to 150,000 clones, around four fifths were seen once, and the ten largest hold 6.2%. The specimen was PBMCs or T cells enriched from blood (not recorded which). These receptors all stem from a woman aged 40 to 50 who had recovered from COVID-19. Each CDR3 is given with its conserved first and last residue. The D gene is left open where the match is weak. Clone size is given for some rows only: seen once, a few or many times, or a class if the clone is expanded.

D,V,size,J,DNA,CDR3
TRBD2,TRBV15,NA,TRBJ2-3,TGTGCCACCAGCAAGGTGGCGGGAGGGAGCACAGATACGCAGTATTTT,CATSKVAGGSTDTQYF
NA,TRBV18,NA,TRBJ2-1,TGTGCCAGCTCACCTATTCTTAGCGGCGGTGAGCAGTTCTTC,CASSPILSGGEQFF
TRBD1,TRBV19,many,TRBJ1-2,TGTGCCAGTACGGCAACAGGGGAAGGAATTTATGGCTACACCTTC,CASTATGEGIYGYTF
NA,TRBV4-1,NA,TRBJ2-2,TGCGCCAGCAGCCCCCATAGCGGGGAGCTGTTTTTT,CASSPHSGELFF
NA,TRBV7-2,NA,TRBJ2-2,TGTGCCAGCAGCTTAGGCCAGGGGTCCGGGGAGCTGTTTTTT,CASSLGQGSGELFF
NA,TRBV11-3,NA,TRBJ2-1,TGTGCCAGCAGCCCAGGTAAACAGTTCTACTCCTACAATGAGCAGTTCTTC,CASSPGKQFYSYNEQFF
TRBD2,TRBV7-2,few,TRBJ2-3,TGTGCCAGCAGCCCCTGGACTAGCGGGGTAGGGGATACGCAGTATTTT,CASSPWTSGVGDTQYF
NA,TRBV28,few,TRBJ2-7,TGTGCGACAGGTTCCTCCTACGAGCAGTACTTC,CATGSSYEQYF
TRBD2,TRBV2,NA,TRBJ2-7,TGTGCCAGCAGTGAAAGGCGGCGGGAGAGTGACGAGCAGTACTTC,CASSERRRESDEQYF
TRBD1,TRBV9,NA,TRBJ1-3,TGTGCCAGCAGCGTAGGAGGGGGCCGCTCTGGAAACACCATATATTTT,CASSVGGGRSGNTIYF
TRBD2,TRBV5-1,NA,TRBJ2-5,TGCGCCAGCAGCTTCCGGACTAGTGAAGAGACCCAGTACTTC,CASSFRTSEETQYF